This T cell receptor (beta chain) was captured in a study of STAT5B mutations in CD4+ large granular lymphocyte leukemia. TCRdb's table, derived via immunoSEQ multiplex PCR, lists solely in-frame clones and lacks some. The data show about 32,000 clones, approximately 76% seen once. CDR3 length: 13 residues. V was shortened by 3 bases and J by 6 bases, with 12 bases between the two germline ends. Germline V gene sequence: CDR1 KGHSH, CDR2 LQKENI. The sequenced sample was CD4+ T cells from blood buffy coats. The V and J genes are TRBV18 and TRBJ2-7; D perhaps matches TRBD1 (6 bases). This receptor was obtained from a human donor in good health. CDR3 DNA sequence: TGTGCCAGCTCACCTACACAGGGTTCCGAGCAGTACTTC. It translates to CASSPTQGSEQYF.